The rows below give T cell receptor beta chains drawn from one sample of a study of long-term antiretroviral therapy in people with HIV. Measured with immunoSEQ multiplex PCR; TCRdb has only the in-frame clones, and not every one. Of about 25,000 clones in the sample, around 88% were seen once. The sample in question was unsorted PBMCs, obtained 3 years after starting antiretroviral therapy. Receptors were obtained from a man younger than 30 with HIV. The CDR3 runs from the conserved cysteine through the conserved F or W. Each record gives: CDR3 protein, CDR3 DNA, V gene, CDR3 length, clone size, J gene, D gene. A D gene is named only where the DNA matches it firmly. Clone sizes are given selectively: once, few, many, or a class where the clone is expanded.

cdr3_aa: CASSLPGTGDTGELFF
cdr3_nt: TGTGCCAGCTCACTGCCCGGGACAGGGGACACCGGGGAGCTGTTTTTT
v_call: TRBV18
cdr3_length: 16
clone_size: NA
j_call: TRBJ2-2
d_call: TRBD1

cdr3_aa: CASSLGAGTGNEKLFF
cdr3_nt: TGTGCCAGCAGTTTAGGCGCCGGGACAGGGAATGAAAAACTGTTTTTT
v_call: TRBV27
cdr3_length: 16
clone_size: NA
j_call: TRBJ1-4
d_call: TRBD1

cdr3_aa: CASSFRSGGPSGRDTQYF
cdr3_nt: TGCGCCAGCAGCTTTAGAAGCGGGGGGCCCTCGGGGAGGGATACGCAGTATTTT
v_call: TRBV5-1
cdr3_length: 18
clone_size: NA
j_call: TRBJ2-3
d_call: TRBD2

cdr3_aa: CASTVGQDTYGYTF
cdr3_nt: TGTGCCAGCACCGTGGGGCAGGACACCTATGGCTACACCTTC
v_call: TRBV28
cdr3_length: 14
clone_size: NA
j_call: TRBJ1-2
d_call: NA

cdr3_aa: CASSFGAGASTDTQYF
cdr3_nt: TGTGCCAGCAGCTTCGGGGCAGGGGCCAGCACAGATACGCAGTATTTT
v_call: TRBV7-2
cdr3_length: 16
clone_size: NA
j_call: TRBJ2-3
d_call: NA

cdr3_aa: CSGGTGNTEAFF
cdr3_nt: TGCAGCGGGGGAACAGGGAACACTGAAGCTTTCTTT
v_call: TRBV29-1
cdr3_length: 12
clone_size: NA
j_call: TRBJ1-1
d_call: NA

cdr3_aa: CASSRWDSGNTIYF
cdr3_nt: TGTGCCAGCAGTCGCTGGGACTCTGGAAACACCATATATTTT
v_call: TRBV6-6
cdr3_length: 14
clone_size: NA
j_call: TRBJ1-3
d_call: NA

cdr3_aa: CASSLAGSGNTIYF
cdr3_nt: TGTGCCAGCAGCTTAGCAGGATCTGGAAACACCATATATTTT
v_call: TRBV11-2
cdr3_length: 14
clone_size: NA
j_call: TRBJ1-3
d_call: NA

cdr3_aa: CASSQERESMYGYTF
cdr3_nt: TGCGCCAGCAGCCAAGAAAGGGAATCCATGTATGGCTACACCTTC
v_call: TRBV4-1
cdr3_length: 15
clone_size: NA
j_call: TRBJ1-2
d_call: NA

cdr3_aa: CASTYAGGRGTEAFF
cdr3_nt: TGTGCCAGCACCTACGCCGGAGGGCGGGGCACTGAAGCTTTCTTT
v_call: TRBV6-5
cdr3_length: 15
clone_size: NA
j_call: TRBJ1-1
d_call: NA

cdr3_aa: CASSLLFGAGNTIYF
cdr3_nt: TGTGCCAGCAGCTTACTTTTTGGGGCTGGAAACACCATATATTTT
v_call: TRBV7-9
cdr3_length: 15
clone_size: once
j_call: TRBJ1-3
d_call: NA

cdr3_aa: CARRASSTDTQYF
cdr3_nt: TGTGCCCGCCGTGCTAGCTCTACAGATACGCAGTATTTT
v_call: TRBV2
cdr3_length: 13
clone_size: NA
j_call: TRBJ2-3
d_call: NA

cdr3_aa: CASSYTAAGENGYTF
cdr3_nt: TGTGCCAGCAGTTACACCGCGGCGGGAGAGAATGGCTACACCTTC
v_call: TRBV6-5
cdr3_length: 15
clone_size: NA
j_call: TRBJ1-2
d_call: NA

cdr3_aa: CASSLAIQGGDIQYF
cdr3_nt: TGCGCCAGCAGCTTGGCGATCCAGGGAGGTGACATTCAGTACTTC
v_call: TRBV5-1
cdr3_length: 15
clone_size: NA
j_call: TRBJ2-4
d_call: NA

cdr3_aa: CASNPKGRGTNTDTQYF
cdr3_nt: TGCGCCAGCAACCCGAAAGGGAGGGGGACGAACACAGATACGCAGTATTTT
v_call: TRBV10-2
cdr3_length: 17
clone_size: NA
j_call: TRBJ2-3
d_call: NA

cdr3_aa: CASTSPWGALNEQFF
cdr3_nt: TGTGCCAGCACGAGCCCGTGGGGGGCCCTCAATGAGCAGTTCTTC
v_call: TRBV28
cdr3_length: 15
clone_size: NA
j_call: TRBJ2-1
d_call: NA

cdr3_aa: CASSLASGGTYEQYF
cdr3_nt: TGTGCCAGCAGTTTGGCTAGCGGGGGGACCTACGAGCAGTACTTC
v_call: TRBV27
cdr3_length: 15
clone_size: NA
j_call: TRBJ2-7
d_call: TRBD2

cdr3_aa: CASSREDREIGELFF
cdr3_nt: TGCGCCAGCAGCCGAGAGGACAGGGAAATCGGGGAGCTGTTTTTT
v_call: TRBV4-1
cdr3_length: 15
clone_size: NA
j_call: TRBJ2-2
d_call: TRBD1

cdr3_aa: CASSEDSGNTIYF
cdr3_nt: TGTGCCAGCAGTGAAGACTCTGGAAACACCATATATTTT
v_call: TRBV6-1
cdr3_length: 13
clone_size: NA
j_call: TRBJ1-3
d_call: NA

cdr3_aa: CASSPRVGETQYF
cdr3_nt: TGTGCCAGCAGTCCTAGGGTAGGCGAGACCCAGTACTTC
v_call: TRBV2
cdr3_length: 13
clone_size: NA
j_call: TRBJ2-5
d_call: NA

cdr3_aa: CASSPSTGEVNTGELFF
cdr3_nt: TGTGCCAGCAGTCCTTCGACAGGGGAGGTCAACACCGGGGAGCTGTTTTTT
v_call: TRBV27
cdr3_length: 17
clone_size: NA
j_call: TRBJ2-2
d_call: TRBD1

cdr3_aa: CASRQGPSEQYF
cdr3_nt: TGTGCCAGTCGACAGGGACCTAGCGAGCAGTACTTC
v_call: TRBV6-5
cdr3_length: 12
clone_size: NA
j_call: TRBJ2-7
d_call: TRBD1

cdr3_aa: CASARQGGETQYF
cdr3_nt: TGTGCCAGCGCGAGACAGGGAGGAGAGACCCAGTACTTC
v_call: TRBV18
cdr3_length: 13
clone_size: NA
j_call: TRBJ2-5
d_call: NA

cdr3_aa: CASSKWTSGQETQYF
cdr3_nt: TGTGCCAGCAGCAAATGGACTAGCGGCCAAGAGACCCAGTACTTC
v_call: TRBV5-5
cdr3_length: 15
clone_size: NA
j_call: TRBJ2-5
d_call: TRBD2

cdr3_aa: CASEDTSYEQYF
cdr3_nt: TGTGCCAGCGAGGATACCAGCTACGAGCAGTACTTC
v_call: TRBV6-1
cdr3_length: 12
clone_size: few
j_call: TRBJ2-7
d_call: NA

cdr3_aa: CASTRAPGNTIYF
cdr3_nt: TGTGCCAGCACCAGGGCTCCTGGAAACACCATATATTTT
v_call: TRBV27
cdr3_length: 13
clone_size: NA
j_call: TRBJ1-3
d_call: NA

cdr3_aa: CASSFGRGYGYTF
cdr3_nt: TGTGCCAGCAGTTTCGGCAGGGGGTATGGCTACACCTTC
v_call: TRBV28
cdr3_length: 13
clone_size: NA
j_call: TRBJ1-2
d_call: TRBD1

cdr3_aa: CASSLADRGLSETQYF
cdr3_nt: TGTGCCAGCAGCTTGGCTGACAGGGGGCTATCGGAGACCCAGTACTTC
v_call: TRBV5-5
cdr3_length: 16
clone_size: NA
j_call: TRBJ2-5
d_call: TRBD1

cdr3_aa: CASSQTGSSPLHF
cdr3_nt: TGTGCCAGCAGCCAGACAGGGAGCTCACCCCTCCACTTT
v_call: TRBV28
cdr3_length: 13
clone_size: NA
j_call: TRBJ1-6
d_call: TRBD1

cdr3_aa: CASSLFLVVLANTGELFF
cdr3_nt: TGTGCCAGCAGCTTGTTCCTAGTGGTTTTGGCGAACACCGGGGAGCTGTTTTTT
v_call: TRBV5-6
cdr3_length: 18
clone_size: NA
j_call: TRBJ2-2
d_call: NA

cdr3_aa: CASSEGQSNYGYTF
cdr3_nt: TGTGCCAGCAGCGAGGGACAGAGTAACTATGGCTACACCTTC
v_call: TRBV9
cdr3_length: 14
clone_size: NA
j_call: TRBJ1-2
d_call: TRBD1

cdr3_aa: CASSLGTGAREKLFF
cdr3_nt: TGTGCCAGCAGCTTAGGGACAGGGGCGCGTGAAAAACTGTTTTTT
v_call: TRBV7-9
cdr3_length: 15
clone_size: NA
j_call: TRBJ1-4
d_call: TRBD1

cdr3_aa: CASSQDGGGTLEQYF
cdr3_nt: TGCGCCAGCAGCCAAGATGGCGGGGGAACCCTAGAGCAGTACTTC
v_call: TRBV4-1
cdr3_length: 15
clone_size: NA
j_call: TRBJ2-7
d_call: TRBD2

cdr3_aa: CASSLEGQGVWQYF
cdr3_nt: TGTGCCAGCAGCTTGGAAGGACAGGGGGTTTGGCAGTACTTC
v_call: TRBV5-5
cdr3_length: 14
clone_size: few
j_call: TRBJ2-7
d_call: TRBD1

cdr3_aa: CASSSTSGGEETQYF
cdr3_nt: TGTGCCAGCAGCTCGACTAGCGGGGGTGAAGAGACCCAGTACTTC
v_call: TRBV13
cdr3_length: 15
clone_size: NA
j_call: TRBJ2-5
d_call: TRBD2

cdr3_aa: CAIPAGSSYNEQFF
cdr3_nt: TGTGCCATCCCGGCTGGGAGCTCCTACAATGAGCAGTTCTTC
v_call: TRBV7-9
cdr3_length: 14
clone_size: NA
j_call: TRBJ2-1
d_call: NA

cdr3_aa: CASSPRQGGEKLFF
cdr3_nt: TGCGCCAGCAGCCCACGGCAGGGTGGGGAAAAACTGTTTTTT
v_call: TRBV5-1
cdr3_length: 14
clone_size: NA
j_call: TRBJ1-4
d_call: NA

cdr3_aa: CASSLVGQNTEAFF
cdr3_nt: TGCGCCAGCAGCTTGGTGGGGCAGAACACTGAAGCTTTCTTT
v_call: TRBV5-1
cdr3_length: 14
clone_size: NA
j_call: TRBJ1-1
d_call: NA

cdr3_aa: CASSVEYGGARETQYF
cdr3_nt: TGTGCCAGCAGCGTAGAGTACGGGGGGGCCCGGGAGACCCAGTACTTC
v_call: TRBV9
cdr3_length: 16
clone_size: NA
j_call: TRBJ2-5
d_call: TRBD2

cdr3_aa: CASSWGGRPQHF
cdr3_nt: TGTGCCAGCAGTTGGGGGGGCCGGCCCCAGCATTTT
v_call: TRBV28
cdr3_length: 12
clone_size: NA
j_call: TRBJ1-5
d_call: NA

cdr3_aa: CASSLGRGRTYGYTF
cdr3_nt: TGCGCCAGCAGCTTGGGGCGGGGCAGGACCTATGGCTACACCTTC
v_call: TRBV5-1
cdr3_length: 15
clone_size: NA
j_call: TRBJ1-2
d_call: NA

cdr3_aa: CATALYNEQFF
cdr3_nt: TGTGCCACCGCACTCTACAATGAGCAGTTCTTC
v_call: TRBV27
cdr3_length: 11
clone_size: NA
j_call: TRBJ2-1
d_call: NA

cdr3_aa: CASSEWGNGQPQHF
cdr3_nt: TGTGCCAGCAGTGAATGGGGGAATGGGCAGCCCCAGCATTTT
v_call: TRBV6-1
cdr3_length: 14
clone_size: NA
j_call: TRBJ1-5
d_call: NA

cdr3_aa: CAISDPPTGGEDTQYF
cdr3_nt: TGTGCCATCAGTGACCCACCGACAGGGGGGGAGGATACGCAGTATTTT
v_call: TRBV10-3
cdr3_length: 16
clone_size: NA
j_call: TRBJ2-3
d_call: TRBD1

cdr3_aa: CASNALDRGNQPQHF
cdr3_nt: TGTGCCAGCAACGCGCTCGACAGGGGAAATCAGCCCCAGCATTTT
v_call: TRBV6-6
cdr3_length: 15
clone_size: NA
j_call: TRBJ1-5
d_call: TRBD1

cdr3_aa: CASSGGGNSPLHF
cdr3_nt: TGTGCCAGCAGTGGGGGGGGCAATTCACCCCTCCACTTT
v_call: TRBV6-1
cdr3_length: 13
clone_size: NA
j_call: TRBJ1-6
d_call: NA

cdr3_aa: CASSVGQGYGYTF
cdr3_nt: TGTGCCAGCAGCGTAGGTCAGGGCTATGGCTACACCTTC
v_call: TRBV9
cdr3_length: 13
clone_size: NA
j_call: TRBJ1-2
d_call: NA

cdr3_aa: CASSVGSPTGYGYTF
cdr3_nt: TGTGCCAGCAGCGTAGGTTCCCCCACGGGTTACGGCTACACCTTC
v_call: TRBV9
cdr3_length: 15
clone_size: NA
j_call: TRBJ1-2
d_call: NA

cdr3_aa: CASSQEWANTEAFF
cdr3_nt: TGTGCCAGCTCACAAGAGTGGGCGAACACTGAAGCTTTCTTT
v_call: TRBV18
cdr3_length: 14
clone_size: NA
j_call: TRBJ1-1
d_call: NA

cdr3_aa: CASSFVPSGANVLTF
cdr3_nt: TGTGCCAGCAGCTTTGTCCCGTCTGGGGCCAACGTCCTGACTTTC
v_call: TRBV7-9
cdr3_length: 15
clone_size: NA
j_call: TRBJ2-6
d_call: NA

cdr3_aa: CASSLVGAGSLWF
cdr3_nt: NA
v_call: TRBV11-3
cdr3_length: 13
clone_size: NA
j_call: TRBJ1-1
d_call: NA

cdr3_aa: CASSETAGQRYEKLFF
cdr3_nt: TGTGCCAGCAGTGAAACAGCGGGACAGAGATATGAAAAACTGTTTTTT
v_call: TRBV6-1
cdr3_length: 16
clone_size: NA
j_call: TRBJ1-4
d_call: TRBD1

cdr3_aa: CASSLGDRFFYGYTF
cdr3_nt: TGTGCCAGCAGCTTGGGAGACAGATTTTTCTATGGCTACACCTTC
v_call: TRBV5-6
cdr3_length: 15
clone_size: NA
j_call: TRBJ1-2
d_call: NA

cdr3_aa: CASSLTRGDTDTQYF
cdr3_nt: TGTGCCAGCAGTTTAACGCGGGGGGACACAGATACGCAGTATTTT
v_call: TRBV28
cdr3_length: 15
clone_size: NA
j_call: TRBJ2-3
d_call: TRBD2

cdr3_aa: CASKVTYTDTQYF
cdr3_nt: TGTGCCAGTAAGGTTACTTACACAGATACGCAGTATTTT
v_call: TRBV19
cdr3_length: 13
clone_size: NA
j_call: TRBJ2-3
d_call: NA

cdr3_aa: CASSILGGQGDQPQHF
cdr3_nt: TGTGCCAGTAGTATATTAGGGGGGCAGGGCGATCAGCCCCAGCATTTT
v_call: TRBV19
cdr3_length: 16
clone_size: NA
j_call: TRBJ1-5
d_call: NA